What follows are 25 T cell receptor beta chains derived from one specimen sequenced in a study of CD8 T cells in ankylosing spondylitis. TCRdb re-analysed the 5' RACE reads in MiXCR, keeping a single row per CDR3 protein. Counted here are about 340,000 distinct CDR3 sequences, approximately 20% occurring once; the ten biggest clones make up around 12%. The specimen sequenced was blood, either unsorted or a sorted T cell fraction (not recorded which). These TCRs come from a male donor with ankylosing spondylitis or in good health (not recorded which).

V is TRBV7-9 and J is TRBJ1-4; no firm D call. Trimming pared 6 bases from V and 2 bases from J, leaving 7 bases between. Per the germline V gene, CDR1 is SEHNR and CDR2 is FQNEAQ (reference sequence). The CDR3 is made up of 13 amino acids. This CDR3 reads CASRPFTNEKLFF. DNA of the CDR3: TGTGCCAGCAGACCATTTACTAATGAAAAACTGTTTTTT. Using reference TRBV7-9 and TRBJ1-4 for the parts outside the CDR3, the full variable domain is DTGVSQNPRHKITKRGQNVTFRCDPISEHNRLYWYRQTLGQGPEFLTYFQNEAQLEKSRLLSDRFSAERPKGSFSTLEIQRTEQGDSAMYLCASRPFTNEKLFFGSGTQLSVL.

There are a few counts of this clonotype. The chain joins TRBV9 to TRBJ2-5; D is undetermined. The V end was cut by 1 base, the J end by 4 bases, with 17 bases between. CDR1 is SGDLS and CDR2 is YYNGEE in the germline V gene. The CDR3 spans 16 residues. CDR3 in amino acids: CASSVPQEWVVETQYF. DNA of the CDR3: TGTGCCAGCAGCGTACCTCAGGAGTGGGTTGTAGAGACCCAGTACTTC.

The V call is TRBV28, the J call TRBJ2-7; D not certain. Germline lookup yields CDR1 MDHEN and CDR2 SYDVKM. The CDR3 consists of 12 residues. Trimming left V 6 bases short and J 4 bases short, with 10 bases between. The CDR3 DNA is TGTGCCAGCAGGGCTAGGATGTACGAGCAGTACTTC. As protein: CASRARMYEQYF.

In its sample, this clonotype was seen many times. The chain is built from TRBV29-1 and TRBJ2-7; 12 nucleotides align to TRBD2. Germline loops: CDR1 SQVTM, CDR2 ANQGSEA. The CDR3 length is 14 residues. The junction had 3 bases not matched to a gene; V was cut back by 1 base and J by 5 bases. The CDR3 is CSVEGLAGVHEQYF. CDR3 sequence (DNA): TGCAGCGTTGAAGGACTAGCGGGGGTGCACGAGCAGTACTTC.

CDR3 DNA sequence: TGCGCCAGCAGCCACCTGGGACTATCAGATACGCAGTATTTT. This codes for CASSHLGLSDTQYF. J is TRBJ2-3 and V is TRBV4-1; 7 bases are a match to TRBD2. CDR1 is MGHRA, CDR2 YSYEKL, per germline. The length of the CDR3 is 14 residues. Trimming took 3 bases from V and 4 from J; bases not matched to a gene: 4.

The table lists this clonotype with a few counts. V is TRBV9 and J is TRBJ2-1, with 8 nucleotides matching TRBD1. The CDR3 extends over 14 amino acids. J was trimmed by 7 bases and V by 3 bases; bases with no gene match: 6. Per germline, CDR1 SGDLS and CDR2 YYNGEE. The CDR3 region has the DNA TGTGCCAGCAGCGGAGGGGACAGGTTGAATGAGCAGTTCTTC. Residues: CASSGGDRLNEQFF.

The chain couples TRBV4-1 to TRBJ2-1, with D unresolved. Germline CDR1 is MGHRA and CDR2 is YSYEKL. The CDR3 has 13 amino acids. Trimming removed 3 bases from V and 8 bases from J, with 11 bases in between. This chain's CDR3 is CASSQDRPDEQFF. The CDR3, as DNA: TGCGCCAGCAGCCAGGACCGACCGGATGAGCAGTTCTTC.

This clonotype appeared a few times. V and J are TRBV4-1 and TRBJ2-5, with a tentative D call TRBD2 (7 bases). V lost 4 bases and J 4 bases, leaving 13 bases between the germline ends. Germline CDR1 MGHRA, CDR2 YSYEKL. The length of the CDR3 is 14 residues. The CDR3 loop is CASSLSGGAETQYF. CDR3 in DNA: TGCGCCAGCAGCCTTAGTGGGGGGGCAGAGACCCAGTACTTC.

Only a few counts were recorded for this clonotype. J is TRBJ2-2 and V is TRBV24-1, with D uncertain. Germline V CDR1 and CDR2: KGHDR, SFDVKD. Trimming removed 2 bases from V and 5 bases from J, with 5 bases in between. The CDR3 is made up of 13 amino acids. The CDR3 spells CATSDSSTGELFF. The CDR3 bases are TGTGCCACCAGTGATTCAAGTACCGGGGAGCTGTTTTTT.

This clonotype appeared a few times. The J gene is TRBJ2-7, the V gene TRBV29-1; 10 bases agree with TRBD1. The CDR3 length is 15 residues. With V trimmed by 1 base and J by 0 bases, 3 bases remained unmatched. In germline, CDR1 is SQVTM, CDR2 ANQGSEA. CDR3 sequence: CSVEGGQGDSYEQYF. Here the CDR3 DNA reads TGCAGCGTTGAAGGTGGACAGGGGGACTCCTACGAGCAGTACTTC.

This clonotype was seen only a few times. The chain has TRBV12-3 or TRBV12-4 and TRBJ2-1, with TRBD2 matching over 7 bases. The ends lost 4 bases at V and 7 bases at J; junction bases unmatched: 10. This CDR3 is 15 amino acids long. The DNA of the CDR3 is TGTGCCAGCAGTTCAGGACTAGATGAGGGGAATGAGCAGTTCTTC. Its translation is CASSSGLDEGNEQFF.

The chain joins TRBV9 to TRBJ2-4; 10 bases are shared with TRBD1. V lost 3 bases to trimming and J lost 2 bases; unmatched junction nucleotides: 8. The CDR3 is 17 amino acids. Germline V gives CDR1 SGDLS, CDR2 YYNGEE. In nucleotides, the CDR3 is TGTGCCAGCAGCGCCAACCCGGGACAGGGGACCAAAAACATTCAGTACTTC. This translates into CASSANPGQGTKNIQYF.

Notes on this clonotype: A much larger clone lies a single base off, so this may be a read error. The chain is built from TRBV20-1 and TRBJ2-3; D assignment may be TRBD1 or TRBD2 (6 bases each). The CDR3 has 13 amino acids. Germline CDR1 and CDR2: DFQATT and SNEGSKA (reference sequence). The CDR3 coding sequence is TGCAGTACTAGAGAAGGGGGGACAGATACGCAGTATTTT. Its translation is CSTREGGTDTQYF.

The V call is TRBV29-1, the J call TRBJ2-3; either TRBD1 or TRBD2 may supply D (5 bases each). CDR1 and CDR2 from the germline V gene are SQVTM and ANQGSEA. The CDR3 spans 14 residues. V was shortened by 5 bases and J by 3 bases, with 15 bases between the two germline ends. CDR3: CSVQGKWRTDTQYF. CDR3 nucleotide sequence: TGCAGCGTTCAGGGAAAGTGGAGGACAGATACGCAGTATTTT.

This clonotype was recorded many times. This chain uses TRBV28 with TRBJ1-1; D gene unclear. V was shortened by 1 base and J by 7 bases, with 13 bases between the two germline ends. The CDR3 is made up of 14 amino acids. The germline V gene encodes CDR1 MDHEN and CDR2 SYDVKM. DNA of the CDR3: TGTGCCAGCAGTTTATTTAGGGCCTCACGTGAAGCTTTCTTT. It encodes CASSLFRASREAFF. Full variable domain (rest looked up from reference TRBV28 and TRBJ1-1): DVKVTQSSRYLVKRTGEKVFLECVQDMDHENMFWYRQDPGLGLRLIYFSYDVKMKEKGDIPEGYSVSREKKERFSLILESASTNQTSMYLCASSLFRASREAFFGQGTRLTVV.

This clonotype has more than one count but fewer than ten. The chain is built from TRBV11-2 and TRBJ2-7; unclear D gene. The CDR3 totals 14 residues. Deletions cut 1 base from V and 1 base from J, with 8 bases between. Germline V gene lookup returns CDR1 SGHAT and CDR2 FQNNGV. The CDR3 protein is CASSLGPASYEQYF. The CDR3 region has the DNA TGTGCCAGCAGCTTAGGCCCGGCATCCTACGAGCAGTACTTC.

The V call is TRBV5-1, the J call TRBJ2-7; no definite D call. Germline V gives CDR1 SGHRS, CDR2 YFSETQ. V lost 3 bases and J lost 2, with 12 bases in between. The CDR3 loop spans 14 amino acids. Written as DNA, the CDR3 is TGCGCCAGCAGCTACCCTGGAAGTACCTACGAGCAGTACTTC. Amino acid sequence: CASSYPGSTYEQYF. Supplemented by reference TRBV5-1 and TRBJ2-7, the full variable domain reads KAGVTQTPRYLIKTRGQQVTLSCSPISGHRSVSWYQQTPGQGLQFLFEYFSETQRNKGNFPGRFSGRQFSNSRSEMNVSTLELGDSALYLCASSYPGSTYEQYFGPGTRLTVT.

The rearrangement links TRBV7-9 to TRBJ2-3; D is unresolved. Germline V gene data show CDR1 as SEHNR and CDR2 as FQNEAQ (reference sequence). The germline V and J ends were trimmed by 1 base and 0 bases, with 8 bases remaining between them. CDR3 length: 15 residues. CDR3 residues: CASSLVLGSTDTQYF. For the CDR3, the DNA is TGTGCCAGCAGCTTAGTATTGGGGAGCACAGATACGCAGTATTTT.

This clonotype was picked up a small number of times. This rearrangement joins TRBV6-2 or TRBV6-3 to TRBJ2-1, with no clear D. Looked up from germline, CDR1 is MNHEY and CDR2 is SVGEGT. The CDR3 is made up of 16 amino acids. V shed 5 bases and J shed 3 bases, with 17 bases lying between them. The CDR3 sequence: CASSTPRFSNYNEQFF. For the CDR3, the DNA is TGTGCCAGCAGTACCCCGAGGTTTAGCAACTACAATGAGCAGTTCTTC.

The V call is TRBV4-2, the J call TRBJ2-2; the D gene is possibly TRBD1 (5 bases). Trimming took 4 bases from V and 7 from J, leaving 10 bases between them. Germline V lookup: CDR1 LGHNA, CDR2 YNFKEQ. This CDR3 has 13 residues. CDR3 DNA sequence: TGTGCCAGCAGCCCAGGGAACCTCGGGGAGCTGTTTTTT. Translation gives CASSPGNLGELFF.

This clonotype was picked up a small number of times. The chain uses TRBV5-1 and TRBJ2-5; D is ambiguous. The CDR3 is 13 residues long. V was shortened by 0 bases and J by 0 bases, with 3 bases between the two germline ends. Germline lookup yields CDR1 SGHRS and CDR2 YFSETQ. CDR3 protein: CASSLENQETQYF. As DNA, the CDR3 is TGCGCCAGCAGCTTGGAAAACCAAGAGACCCAGTACTTC.

The chain joins TRBV6-5 to TRBJ2-2; D unresolved. The CDR3 covers 13 residues. V was pared by 0 bases and J by 7 bases, with 6 bases between. Germline assignment: CDR1 MNHEY and CDR2 SVGAGI. CDR3 coding DNA: TGTGCCAGCAGTTACTCAAGCCTCGGGGAGCTGTTTTTT. It specifies CASSYSSLGELFF.

The rearrangement joins TRBV7-6 to TRBJ2-6; D is possibly TRBD1 or TRBD2 (6 bases each). Trimming took 1 base from V and 0 from J, leaving 16 bases between them. The CDR3 loop spans 19 amino acids. Germline-derived CDR1 and CDR2 are SGHVS and FNYEAQ. In nucleotides, the CDR3 is TGTGCCAGCAGCTTAGGGTTTCAAGGGGGGCCCTCTGGGGCCAACGTCCTGACTTTC. It yields the protein CASSLGFQGGPSGANVLTF.

This chain links TRBV2 with TRBJ2-7; 10 bases align to TRBD2. The CDR3 consists of 15 residues. Germline CDR1 SNHLY, CDR2 FYNNEI. V trimming: 10 bases; J trimming: 0 bases; junction bases outside the gene matches: 9. CDR3 bases: TGTGCCATATCCCGGAGCGGGGGGGTCTCCTACGAGCAGTACTTC. Its translation: CAISRSGGVSYEQYF.

This clonotype occurred a few times. This rearrangement joins TRBV4-1 to TRBJ2-1; perhaps TRBD2 as D (5 bases). The CDR3 loop spans 15 amino acids. Germline V gene lookup returns CDR1 MGHRA and CDR2 YSYEKL. Trimming removed 2 bases at V and 5 bases at J, with 13 bases between. CDR3 amino acids: CASSQWAFGNNEQFF. The CDR3 nucleotides read TGCGCCAGCAGCCAATGGGCATTCGGGAACAATGAGCAGTTCTTC.